The present entry profiles one TCR beta chain with its context. Its antigen is unknown. Germline V gene data show CDR1 as LNHDA and CDR2 as SQIVND (reference sequence). The V gene lost 3 bases and the J gene lost 7 bases, with 10 bases spanning the gap. The CDR3 extends over 14 amino acids. This specimen belongs to a study of T cell responses to AZD1222 COVID-19 vaccine. Study context: Whether given at about 4 or about 12 weeks, second doses were pooled.

The study's findings and limits: Two AZD1222 doses significantly raised spike-specific TCR breadth and depth over controls. There were mostly white British donors and more females than males, and clonal diversity was possibly underestimated.

Here immunoSEQ multiplex PCR was the method, and the copy in TCRdb shows in-frame clones only, minus some. This table has about 120,000 clones, about 91% appearing once. The rearrangement joins TRBV19 to TRBJ1-6; D is possibly TRBD1 (6 bases). The sample in question was peripheral blood, obtained on day 0 of AZD1222 vaccination. This receptor was taken from an adult in good health. The CDR3 coding sequence is TGTGCCAGTAGTATTGTCCAGGGGAATTCACCCCTCCACTTT. The encoded protein is CASSIVQGNSPLHF. The full variable domain, in which reference TRBV19 and TRBJ1-6 provide the parts outside the CDR3, is DGGITQSPKYLFRKEGQNVTLSCEQNLNHDAMYWYRQDPGQGLRLIYYSQIVNDFQKGDIAEGYSVSREKKESFPLTVTSAQKNPTAFYLCASSIVQGNSPLHFGNGTRLTVT.